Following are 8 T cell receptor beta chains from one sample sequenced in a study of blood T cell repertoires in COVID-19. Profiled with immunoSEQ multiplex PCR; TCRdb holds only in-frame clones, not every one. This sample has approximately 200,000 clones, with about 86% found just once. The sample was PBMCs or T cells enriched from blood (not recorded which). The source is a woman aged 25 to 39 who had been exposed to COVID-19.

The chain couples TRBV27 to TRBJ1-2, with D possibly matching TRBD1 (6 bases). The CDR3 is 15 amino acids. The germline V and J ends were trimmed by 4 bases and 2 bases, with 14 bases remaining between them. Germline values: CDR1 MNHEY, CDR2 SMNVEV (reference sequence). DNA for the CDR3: TGTGCCAGCAGTTCACCTTCCCAGGGGAACTATGGCTACACCTTC. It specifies CASSSPSQGNYGYTF.

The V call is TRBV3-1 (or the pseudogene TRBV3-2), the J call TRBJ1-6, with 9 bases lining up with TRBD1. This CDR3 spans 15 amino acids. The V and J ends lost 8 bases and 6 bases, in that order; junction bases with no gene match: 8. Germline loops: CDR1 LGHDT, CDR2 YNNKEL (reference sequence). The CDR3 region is CASVDRGRGNSPLHF. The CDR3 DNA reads TGTGCCAGCGTGGACAGGGGCCGGGGTAATTCACCCCTCCACTTT.

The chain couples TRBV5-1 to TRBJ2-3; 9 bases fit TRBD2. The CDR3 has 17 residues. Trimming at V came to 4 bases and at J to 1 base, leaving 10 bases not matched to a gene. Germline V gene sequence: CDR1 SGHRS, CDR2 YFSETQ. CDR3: CASSVGRGGGGTDTQYF. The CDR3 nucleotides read TGCGCCAGCAGCGTGGGCCGCGGGGGGGGCGGCACAGATACGCAGTATTTT.

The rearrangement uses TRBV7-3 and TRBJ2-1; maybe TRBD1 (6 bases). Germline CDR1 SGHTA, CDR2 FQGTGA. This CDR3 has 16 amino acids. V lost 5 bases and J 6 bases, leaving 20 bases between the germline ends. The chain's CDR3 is CASSKDHREFGNEQFF. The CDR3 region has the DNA TGTGCCAGCAGCAAAGACCACAGGGAATTCGGCAATGAGCAGTTCTTC.

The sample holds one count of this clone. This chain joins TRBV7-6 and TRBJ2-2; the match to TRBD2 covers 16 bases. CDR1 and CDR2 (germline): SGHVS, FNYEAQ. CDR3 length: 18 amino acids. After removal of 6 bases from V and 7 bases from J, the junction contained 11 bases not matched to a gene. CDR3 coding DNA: TGTGCCAGCAGTCCCCCGGGACTAGCGGGGGGGGACGTCGGGGAGCTGTTTTTT. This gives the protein CASSPPGLAGGDVGELFF.

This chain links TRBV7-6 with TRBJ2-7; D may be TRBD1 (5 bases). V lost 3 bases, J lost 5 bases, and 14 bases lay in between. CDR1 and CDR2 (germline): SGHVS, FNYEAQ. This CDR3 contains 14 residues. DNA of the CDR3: TGTGCCAGCAGCTTCTCCAGGGTGACCCACGAGCAGTACTTC. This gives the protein CASSFSRVTHEQYF.

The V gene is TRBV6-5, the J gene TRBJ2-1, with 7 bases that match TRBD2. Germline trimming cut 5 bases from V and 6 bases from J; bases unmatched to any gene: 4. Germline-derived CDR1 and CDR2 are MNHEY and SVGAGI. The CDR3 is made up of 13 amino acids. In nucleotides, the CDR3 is TGTGCCAGCAGTAGAGGGACTACCAATGAGCAGTTCTTC. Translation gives CASSRGTTNEQFF.

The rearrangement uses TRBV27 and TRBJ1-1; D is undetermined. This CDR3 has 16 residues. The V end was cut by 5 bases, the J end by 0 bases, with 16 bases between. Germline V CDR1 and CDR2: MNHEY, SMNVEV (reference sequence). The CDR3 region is CASSPGEGFMNTEAFF. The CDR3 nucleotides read TGTGCCAGCAGTCCCGGGGAAGGGTTCATGAACACTGAAGCTTTCTTT.